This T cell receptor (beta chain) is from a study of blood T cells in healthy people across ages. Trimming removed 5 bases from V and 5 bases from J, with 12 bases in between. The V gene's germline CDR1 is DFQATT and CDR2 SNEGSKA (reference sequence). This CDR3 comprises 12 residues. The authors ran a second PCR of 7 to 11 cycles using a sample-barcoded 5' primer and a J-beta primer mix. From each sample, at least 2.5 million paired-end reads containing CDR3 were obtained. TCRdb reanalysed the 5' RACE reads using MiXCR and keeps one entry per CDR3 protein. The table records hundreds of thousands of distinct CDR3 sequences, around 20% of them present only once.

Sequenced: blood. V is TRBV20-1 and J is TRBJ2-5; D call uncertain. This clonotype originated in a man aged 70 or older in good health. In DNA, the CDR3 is TGCAGTGCTGGCGATCTGGGGGAGACCCAGTACTTC. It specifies CSAGDLGETQYF.